This TCR beta chain was recorded in a study of T-cell reconstitution after alpha-beta-depleted transplantation in children. Library preparation (for TCRbeta) was performed with unique molecular identifiers. One entry per CDR3 protein results from TCRdb running MiXCR on the PCR reads. In the table there are approximately 350,000 distinct CDR3 sequences, roughly 14% of which are singletons. This clonotype was seen a single time. The sequence came from a human donor who donated a stem cell graft to a child with Fanconi anemia. Sequencing used PBMCs, obtained from the stem cell graft.

CDR3 bases: TGCAGCGTTGTAATTGCAGCTGGGCTGGGTGAGCAGTTCTTC. It specifies CSVVIAAGLGEQFF. V usage is TRBV29-1 and J usage is TRBJ2-1; D call uncertain. V lost 4 bases, J lost 9 bases, and 19 bases lay in between. Per germline, CDR1 SQVTM and CDR2 ANQGSEA. This CDR3 is built from 14 residues.